These 22 T cell receptor beta chains were all obtained from the same sample, sequenced in a study of T cells in Graves' hyperthyroidism and ophthalmopathy. RNA transcripts were the template for amplifying TCR beta CDR3 regions. The study used the HTBI primer set for a first-round RT-PCR of the TCR CDR3. In TCRdb, the multiplex PCR reads were re-called with MiXCR into one record per CDR3 protein. The repertoire holds around 180,000 distinct CDR3 sequences, about 15% seen once, with about 29% in the top ten. The specimen sequenced was blood. Every receptor here comes from a woman between 45 and 65 years old with Graves' hyperthyroidism.

This clonotype showed up many times. The gene calls are TRBV28 and TRBJ1-4, with 8 positions matching TRBD1. Germline CDR1 MDHEN, CDR2 SYDVKM. This CDR3 spans 13 amino acids. V shed 11 bases, J shed 0 bases, and the junction held 2 bases outside the gene matches. The CDR3 spells CAGQGATNEKLFF. The CDR3 bases are TGTGCCGGACAGGGCGCAACTAATGAAAAACTGTTTTTT. The entire variable domain, with the rest obtained from reference TRBV28 and TRBJ1-4, is as follows: DVKVTQSSRYLVKRTGEKVFLECVQDMDHENMFWYRQDPGLGLRLIYFSYDVKMKEKGDIPEGYSVSREKKERFSLILESASTNQTSMYLCAGQGATNEKLFFGSGTQLSVL.

V is TRBV4-1 and J is TRBJ1-4; 9 nucleotides align to TRBD1. With V trimmed by 3 bases and J by 4 bases, 6 bases remained unmatched. This CDR3 contains 16 residues. The germline V gene has CDR1 MGHRA and CDR2 YSYEKL. CDR3 sequence: CASSHFRTGVNEKLFF. The DNA of the CDR3 is TGCGCCAGCAGCCATTTCCGGACAGGGGTTAATGAAAAACTGTTTTTT.

This clonotype has at least ten counts. The CDR3 sequence is CASSFGQPRETQYF. In DNA, the CDR3 is TGTGCCAGCAGCTTCGGACAGCCTAGGGAGACCCAGTACTTC. The rearrangement joins TRBV7-9 to TRBJ2-5; a possible D gene is TRBD1 (6 bases). Trimming removed 3 bases from V and 5 bases from J, with 13 bases in between. This CDR3 has 14 residues. From germline, CDR1 is SEHNR and CDR2 FQNEAQ (reference sequence).

The chain employs TRBV3-1 and TRBJ2-3, with TRBD2 matching over 8 bases. The CDR3 sequence is 16 residues long. Looked up from germline, CDR1 is LGHDT and CDR2 is YNNKEL (reference sequence). Germline trimming cut 1 base from V and 5 bases from J; bases unmatched to any gene: 8. This CDR3 is CASSQVGLGGRDTQYF. CDR3 in DNA: TGTGCCAGCAGCCAAGTGGGACTAGGTGGTAGAGATACGCAGTATTTT.

The sample holds many counts of this clonotype. The rearrangement links TRBV20-1 to TRBJ1-5; 9 bases match TRBD1. Germline trimming cut 3 bases from V and 6 bases from J; bases unmatched to any gene: 9. Germline-derived CDR1 and CDR2 are DFQATT and SNEGSKA (reference sequence). This CDR3 spans 15 amino acids. The CDR3 coding sequence is TGCAGTGCTAGTACCGGGACAGGGACAGGTCAGCCCCAGCATTTT. Its protein is CSASTGTGTGQPQHF.

V gene TRBV30 combines with J gene TRBJ1-2; D is unresolved. Trimming took off 0 bases at V and 6 bases at J, with 8 bases between the two ends. This CDR3 region has 12 residues. CDR1 is GTSNPN, CDR2 SVGIG, per germline (reference sequence). The CDR3 nucleotides are TGTGCCTGGAGTGTAACCGGGAATGGCTACACCTTC. It codes for CAWSVTGNGYTF.

This clonotype showed up many times. The chain is built from TRBV2 and TRBJ1-2; D might be TRBD1 (6 bases). The germline V gene has CDR1 SNHLY and CDR2 FYNNEI. V was trimmed by 3 bases and J by 0 bases, leaving 11 bases between them. The length of the CDR3 is 15 residues. The CDR3 DNA reads as TGTGCCAGCAGTGACCAGGGGACGACTAACTATGGCTACACCTTC. Its translation: CASSDQGTTNYGYTF. The full variable domain, in which reference TRBV2 and TRBJ1-2 provide the parts outside the CDR3, is EPEVTQTPSHQVTQMGQEVILRCVPISNHLYFYWYRQILGQKVEFLVSFYNNEISEKSEIFDDQFSVERPDGSNFTLKIRSTKLEDSAMYFCASSDQGTTNYGYTFGSGTRLTVV.

This clonotype has at least ten counts. V is TRBV5-1 and J is TRBJ2-3, with D perhaps TRBD2 (5 bases). The CDR3 runs to 13 residues. Trimming pared 5 bases from V and 0 bases from J, leaving 7 bases between. The V gene's germline CDR1 is SGHRS and CDR2 YFSETQ. CDR3 amino acids: CASREDSTDTQYF. The CDR3 nucleotides read TGCGCCAGCAGGGAGGACAGCACAGATACGCAGTATTTT.

This clonotype was detected ten times or more. This chain connects TRBV9 to TRBJ2-7, with D possibly matching TRBD1 (6 bases). Per the germline V gene, CDR1 is SGDLS and CDR2 is YYNGEE. Trimming removed 0 bases at V and 6 bases at J, with 7 bases between. The CDR3 runs 12 residues. The CDR3 here is CASSVGGGEQYF. CDR3 nucleotides: TGTGCCAGCAGCGTAGGAGGGGGCGAGCAGTACTTC.

This clonotype appeared many times. The chain links TRBV5-1 to TRBJ2-2; TRBD1 is a possible D gene (6 bases). Germline CDR1 SGHRS, CDR2 YFSETQ. Between the trimmed V and J ends, which lost 1 base and 5 bases, there was a span of 15 bases. The CDR3 extends over 16 amino acids. The CDR3 protein is CASSLIRGDRTGELFF. The CDR3 coding sequence is TGCGCCAGCAGCTTGATCAGGGGAGACAGAACCGGGGAGCTGTTTTTT.

This clonotype was seen many times. This chain's CDR3 is CASRADSGLRYGYTF. Here the CDR3 DNA reads TGTGCCAGCAGGGCGGACAGCGGCTTGAGATATGGCTACACCTTC. V gene TRBV6-2 or TRBV6-3 combines with J gene TRBJ1-2; a weak D match, TRBD1 (6 bases). The germline CDR1 and CDR2 sequences are MNHEY and SVGEGT. V shed 6 bases and J shed 5 bases, with 19 bases lying between them. The CDR3 consists of 15 residues.

This clonotype was counted ten times or more. This chain links TRBV5-8 with TRBJ2-3; no clear D. CDR1 is SGHTS, CDR2 YDEGEE, per germline. This CDR3 is built from 12 residues. The V end was cut by 7 bases, the J end by 2 bases, with 8 bases between. The CDR3 region has the DNA TGTGCCAGCCCCCTTTTCACAGATACGCAGTATTTT. Its translation is CASPLFTDTQYF.

There are many counts of this clonotype. This chain links TRBV9 with TRBJ2-5; 8 bases are shared with TRBD2. The CDR3 sequence is 15 residues long. V lost 5 bases to trimming and J lost 5 bases; unmatched junction nucleotides: 11. Germline V lookup: CDR1 SGDLS, CDR2 YYNGEE. CDR3 sequence: CASSPGGGPTETQYF. In DNA, the CDR3 is TGTGCCAGCAGTCCGGGCGGGGGGCCTACGGAGACCCAGTACTTC. Combining the CDR3 with reference TRBV9 and TRBJ2-5 gives the whole variable domain DSGVTQTPKHLITATGQRVTLRCSPRSGDLSVYWYQQSLDQGLQFLIQYYNGEERAKGNILERFSAQQFPDLHSELNLSSLELGDSALYFCASSPGGGPTETQYFGPGTRLLVL.

This chain links TRBV20-1 with TRBJ2-7; D is uncertain. V lost 4 bases, J lost 4 bases, and 17 bases lay in between. This CDR3 has 14 amino acids. Germline V gene sequence: CDR1 DFQATT, CDR2 SNEGSKA (reference sequence). The CDR3 sequence is CSAIDSTKFYEQYF. CDR3 nucleotide sequence: TGCAGTGCTATAGACTCGACGAAATTTTACGAGCAGTACTTC.

This clonotype was seen repeatedly, ten times or more. The chain combines TRBV28 with TRBJ2-3, with 12 bases that match TRBD1. Trimming removed 2 bases from V and 6 bases from J; junction bases left unmatched: 3. The CDR3 is 15 residues long. The germline V gene encodes CDR1 MDHEN and CDR2 SYDVKM. The CDR3 loop is CASSLIGTGGDTQYF. CDR3 bases: TGTGCCAGCAGTTTAATCGGGACAGGGGGCGATACGCAGTATTTT.

Remarks on this clonotype: A much larger clone differs from this one at a single base, so this may be a read error. The J gene is TRBJ2-5, the V gene TRBV29-1; D not certain. This CDR3 has 12 amino acids. The germline CDR1 and CDR2 sequences are SQVTM and ANQGSEA. V lost 7 bases and J lost 4, with 13 bases in between. CDR3 DNA: TGCAGCGCCATTACAGACTCAGAGACCCAGTACTTC. Translation: CSAITDSETQYF.

This clonotype has ten or more counts. V usage is TRBV7-2 and J usage is TRBJ2-3, with 7 bases identical to TRBD1. This CDR3 has 14 amino acids. Germline loops: CDR1 SGHTA, CDR2 FQGNSA. The V segment lost 0 bases and the J segment 4 bases; nucleotides outside the gene matches: 1. The CDR3 DNA sequence: TGTGCCAGCAGCTTAGCACAGGGGCCAGATACGCAGTATTTT. Its protein product is CASSLAQGPDTQYF.

Many counts were recorded for this clonotype. The genes are TRBV3-1 and TRBJ2-1, with a tentative D call TRBD1 (5 bases). The CDR3 contains 14 residues. The germline V gene encodes CDR1 LGHDT and CDR2 YNNKEL (reference sequence). The ends were cut back, 5 bases at V and 4 bases at J, with 12 bases in the middle. The CDR3 DNA is TGTGCCAGCAGCGACTTGACAGAATACAATGAGCAGTTCTTC. Protein product: CASSDLTEYNEQFF.

This clonotype was found many times. The chain links TRBV9 to TRBJ2-7; 8 bases align to TRBD2. Trimming cost V 3 bases and J 5 bases; bases outside gene matches: 7. The CDR3 is made up of 14 amino acids. Germline V lookup: CDR1 SGDLS, CDR2 YYNGEE. CDR3 protein: CASSAGGPEDEQYF. CDR3 sequence (DNA): TGTGCCAGCAGCGCGGGGGGGCCTGAGGACGAGCAGTACTTC.

This clonotype was found many times. This rearrangement joins TRBV7-9 to TRBJ2-5; D unresolved. The CDR3 has 13 residues. Deletions cut 1 base from V and 5 bases from J, with 8 bases between. The germline V gene encodes CDR1 SEHNR and CDR2 FQNEAQ (reference sequence). The CDR3 DNA follows: TGTGCCAGCAGCTTAGTAGGATTGGAGACCCAGTACTTC. It specifies CASSLVGLETQYF.

V usage is TRBV6-4 and J usage is TRBJ1-2, with a possible D match to TRBD1 (5 bases). The CDR3 totals 15 residues. Deletions cut 1 base from V and 7 bases from J, with 16 bases between. Germline V gene lookup returns CDR1 MRHNA and CDR2 SNTAGT. CDR3 sequence (DNA): TGTGCCAGCAGTGACTATGGGAAGGGGATTCCTGGCTACACCTTC. Its translation: CASSDYGKGIPGYTF.

For this clonotype: The CDR3 carries no conserved terminal phenylalanine or tryptophan, so it likely arises from a read error. The gene calls are TRBV19 and TRBJ2-7, with D tentatively TRBD2 (5 bases). Trimming took off 4 bases at V and 6 bases at J, with 10 bases between the two ends. Germline V gene sequence: CDR1 LNHDA, CDR2 SQIVND (reference sequence). This CDR3 contains 12 residues. The CDR3, as DNA: TGTGCCAGTAGTAAAGACCTAGCCGAGCAGTACCTC. Residues: CASSKDLAEQYL.